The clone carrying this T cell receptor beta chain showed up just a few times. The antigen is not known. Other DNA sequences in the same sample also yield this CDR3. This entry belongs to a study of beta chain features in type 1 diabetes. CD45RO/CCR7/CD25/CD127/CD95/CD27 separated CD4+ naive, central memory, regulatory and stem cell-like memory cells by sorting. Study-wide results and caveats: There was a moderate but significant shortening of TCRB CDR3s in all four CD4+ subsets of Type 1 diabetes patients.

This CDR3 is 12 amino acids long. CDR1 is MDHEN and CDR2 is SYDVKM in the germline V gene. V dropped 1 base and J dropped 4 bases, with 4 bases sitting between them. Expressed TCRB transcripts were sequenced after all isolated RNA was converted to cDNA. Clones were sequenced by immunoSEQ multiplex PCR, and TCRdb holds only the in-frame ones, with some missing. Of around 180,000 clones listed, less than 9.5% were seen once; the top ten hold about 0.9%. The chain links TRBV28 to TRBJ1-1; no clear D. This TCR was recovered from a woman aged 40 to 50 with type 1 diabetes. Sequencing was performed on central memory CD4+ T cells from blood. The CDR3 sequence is CASSLSRTEAFF. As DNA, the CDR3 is TGTGCCAGCAGTTTATCCCGCACTGAAGCTTTCTTT.